Listed below are T cell receptor beta chains from one sample, sequenced in a study of blood T cells in healthy people across ages. TCRdb recomputed calls from the 5' RACE reads with MiXCR, one row per CDR3 protein. The sample shows about 1,400,000 distinct CDR3 sequences, approximately 60% of them seen only once. The sample was blood. The receptors derive from a man between 18 and 35 years old in good health. Both conserved end residues are part of each CDR3. A D gene is named only where the DNA matches it firmly. The listing skips clone size in some rows; elsewhere it reads once, few, many or a size class.

TRBV6-2/TRBV6-3	TRBJ2-7	TRBD1	.	TGTGCCAGCAGTTACGCCAGAGAACAGGGGGGTACCTACGAGCAGTACTTC	CASSYAREQGGTYEQYF
TRBV10-3	TRBJ2-5	.	.	TGTGCCATCAGTGAGTCGACGGAAAACCCCCAGTACTTC	CAISESTENPQYF
TRBV14	TRBJ2-4	.	few	TGTGCCAGCAGCCAAGATAGGGTTCTAAACATTCAGTACTTC	CASSQDRVLNIQYF
TRBV7-9	TRBJ1-1	.	few	TGTGCCAGCAGCTTAGATTTGGACACTGAAGCTTTCTTT	CASSLDLDTEAFF
TRBV6-1	TRBJ1-6	TRBD1	.	TGTGCCAGCAGTACACCGGGACAGGGCCCCTATAATTCACCCCTCCACTTT	CASSTPGQGPYNSPLHF
TRBV20-1	TRBJ2-1	.	.	TGCAGTGCTAGAGACTCTACAGGATTCCAGTTCTTC	CSARDSTGFQFF
TRBV13	TRBJ2-3	TRBD2	.	TGTGCCAGCAGCTTCCTAGCGGGAGAAACACCCGACACAGATACGCAGTATTTT	CASSFLAGETPDTDTQYF
TRBV29-1	TRBJ1-1	TRBD1	.	TGCAGCGTTGTAGCTAGACAGGGCCCGAACACTGAAGCTTTCTTT	CSVVARQGPNTEAFF
TRBV20-1	TRBJ2-7	.	.	TGCAGTGCTAGAGGCCTCAGTAACCACGAGCAGTACTTC	CSARGLSNHEQYF
TRBV29-1	TRBJ2-7	TRBD1	.	TGCAGCGTGTCCGGGACAGGAGATTCCTACGAGCAGTACTTC	CSVSGTGDSYEQYF
TRBV5-4	TRBJ2-5	TRBD1	.	TGTGCCAGCAGTCGACAGGGCGGAATTCTCCGCCAAGAGACCCAGTACTTC	CASSRQGGILRQETQYF
TRBV12-3/TRBV12-4	TRBJ2-5	TRBD1	.	TGTGCCAGCAGTCTCAACGGACAGGGGGCAAAGACCCAGTACTTC	CASSLNGQGAKTQYF
TRBV5-1	TRBJ2-4	.	.	TGCGCCAGCAGCTACTACCCCGACAGGTACCTAGACATTCAGTACTTC	CASSYYPDRYLDIQYF
TRBV5-1	TRBJ1-2	.	.	TGCGCCAGCAGCTTGGGACCAACAGGGTCCATCTATGGCTACACCTTC	CASSLGPTGSIYGYTF
TRBV6-1	TRBJ2-3	.	.	TGTGCTACCAGCCTCCGGACCCGCACAGATACGCAGTATTTT	CATSLRTRTDTQYF
TRBV20-1	TRBJ2-1	TRBD2	.	TGCAGTGCTAGAGATGTTCAGGGGACTAGCGTCAATGAGCAGTTCTTC	CSARDVQGTSVNEQFF
TRBV5-6	TRBJ1-2	TRBD1	few	TGTGCCAGCAGCCTCCGGGACAGGGGATATTTCGGAGGCTACACCTTC	CASSLRDRGYFGGYTF
TRBV4-1	TRBJ2-7	.	.	TGCGCCAGCAGCCAGACATGGGGCTATGAGCAGTACTTC	CASSQTWGYEQYF
TRBV25-1	TRBJ2-7	TRBD1	.	TGTGCCAGTACGAACCGGGACAGGGGATACGAGCAGTACTTC	CASTNRDRGYEQYF
TRBV2	TRBJ2-3	TRBD2	.	TGTGCCAGCAGTGTACCAGGGACTAGAAGGGCAGATACGCAGTATTTT	CASSVPGTRRADTQYF
TRBV7-2	TRBJ2-7	.	few	TGTGCCAGCAGCTTATCGGGTTCGGTGAGCTCCTACGAGCAGTACTTC	CASSLSGSVSSYEQYF
TRBV10-3	TRBJ2-1	TRBD2	once	TGTGCCATCAGTGAGTCGGTCCAGCGGGGCTCCTACAATGAGCAGTTCTTC	CAISESVQRGSYNEQFF
TRBV12-3/TRBV12-4	TRBJ2-3	.	.	TGTGCCAGCACCGACCCCAGGGCGGGGACAGATACGCAGTATTTT	CASTDPRAGTDTQYF
TRBV4-3	TRBJ2-1	.	.	TGCGCCAGCAGCCAAGACAGGGTGGGAAGCAATGAGCAGTTCTTC	CASSQDRVGSNEQFF
TRBV5-1	TRBJ2-5	TRBD1	.	TGCGCCAGCAGCTTGTTGACAGGGGCAGATCAAGAGACCCAGTACTTC	CASSLLTGADQETQYF
TRBV7-2	TRBJ2-1	TRBD2	few	TGTGCCAGCAGCTTACGGACTAGCGGGGCTGAGCAGTTCTTC	CASSLRTSGAEQFF
TRBV5-1	TRBJ2-5	TRBD2	few	TGCGCCAGCAGCCCCAGGACTAGCGGGAGTATGGAGACCCAGTACTTC	CASSPRTSGSMETQYF
TRBV3-1	TRBJ2-7	.	few	TGTGCCAGCAGCCAAGATCAGTATGGGACTTCTACCTACGAGCAGTACTTC	CASSQDQYGTSTYEQYF
TRBV4-1	TRBJ1-2	.	.	TGCGCCAGCAGCCAAGTGGGGGCGGGTTTTGGCTACACCTTC	CASSQVGAGFGYTF
TRBV27	TRBJ2-4	.	.	TGTGCCAGCAGTTTCGCGAACAGCCAAAACATTCAGTACTTC	CASSFANSQNIQYF
TRBV6-5	TRBJ2-7	.	once	TGTGCCAGCAGGGCGCCAGGGGCGGAGTCCTACGAGCAGTACTTC	CASRAPGAESYEQYF
TRBV2	TRBJ2-1	TRBD1	.	TGTGCCAGCAGGGCCGGGACAGGGGATGTCGGTGAGCAGTTCTTC	CASRAGTGDVGEQFF
TRBV6-6	TRBJ1-2	.	once	TGTGCCAGCGAGGCAGTCGCCGGTCATGGCTACACCTTC	CASEAVAGHGYTF
TRBV27	TRBJ2-2	TRBD2	.	TGTGCCAGCACCTATCGGGCACAGGGTTCTCCTAACCTCCTAGCGGGAGGTTGGACCGGGGAGCTGTTTTTT	CASTYRAQGSPNLLAGGWTGELFF
TRBV29-1	TRBJ2-7	.	.	TGCAGCGCTAAAAACTTAGGCGAGCAGTACTTC	CSAKNLGEQYF
TRBV7-2	TRBJ1-2	.	.	TGTGCCAGCAGCTTAGATGGGGTGACCGGCTACACCTTC	CASSLDGVTGYTF
TRBV28	TRBJ2-1	.	few	TGTGCCAGCACACACACCCAAGAGCAGTTCTTC	CASTHTQEQFF
TRBV4-1	TRBJ2-7	TRBD2	few	TGCGCCAGCAGCCAAGATCCCCCCCTAGCGGGAGGTGGGGAGCAGTACTTC	CASSQDPPLAGGGEQYF
TRBV4-1	TRBJ2-7	TRBD1	.	TGCGCCAGCAGCCGGGGGACAGGGATTCCCTACGAGCAGTACTTC	CASSRGTGIPYEQYF
TRBV5-5	TRBJ2-3	TRBD2	.	TGTGCCAGCAGCTTGGCCGTTCCCAGCGGGAGAAATACAGATACGCAGTATTTT	CASSLAVPSGRNTDTQYF
TRBV28	TRBJ2-4	.	.	TGTGCCAGCTCACTGTCAGGGACATCGGGCACGTACTTC	CASSLSGTSGTYF
TRBV5-1	TRBJ2-1	TRBD1	.	TGCGCCAGCAGCGCGGGACAGGGTTTATACAATGAGCAGTTCTTC	CASSAGQGLYNEQFF
TRBV27	TRBJ1-2	TRBD1	.	TGTGCCAGCAGTTTACATCCGAGACAGGGGGTAAACTATGGCTACACCTTC	CASSLHPRQGVNYGYTF
TRBV29-1	TRBJ1-4	TRBD1	.	TGCAGCGTTGTGGGGACAGCAACTAATGAAAAACTGTTTTTT	CSVVGTATNEKLFF
TRBV3-1	TRBJ1-4	.	.	TGTGCCAGCAGCCGAGCAGTCTACGGGCAAATCGGCGCAACTAATGAAAAACTGTTTTTT	CASSRAVYGQIGATNEKLFF
TRBV29-1	TRBJ2-7	.	.	TGCAGCGTTGATACGGATTACTACGAGCAGTACTTC	CSVDTDYYEQYF
TRBV3-1	TRBJ2-5	.	few	TGTGCCAGCAACGGGCTTGGAAAAGAGGGACAAGAGACCCAGTACTTC	CASNGLGKEGQETQYF